The sequence of this T cell receptor beta chain was determined in a study of cytomegalovirus exposure and HLA in healthy donors. Notes on the study in general: Follow-up analysis found HLA locus-dependent TCR association rates, highest for DRB1 and lowest for HLA-C.

As regards this clone: Its target is unknown.

In the PCR, 60 Vbeta and 13 Jbeta primers were used. Assay: immunoSEQ multiplex PCR; the TCRdb copy retains only in-frame clones and omits some. The sample includes about 170,000 clones, 85% of them seen just once. The CDR3 is 14 residues long. With V trimmed by 5 bases and J by 6 bases, 8 bases remained unmatched. The germline V gene has CDR1 MNHNY and CDR2 SVGAGI (reference sequence). The chain carries TRBV6-6 and TRBJ1-2, with 8 bases matching TRBD1. Sequenced sample: PBMCs. This clonotype originated in a boy aged 2-9 years in good health and CMV-seronegative. CDR3 region: CASSHGQGVNGYTF. DNA of the CDR3: TGTGCCAGCAGTCATGGACAGGGAGTCAATGGCTACACCTTC.